This entry concerns a single T cell receptor (beta chain). Its binding antigen is unknown. No much larger clone exists at a distance of one base, and base qualities are not known. Receptors were amplified or captured by the immunoSEQ multiplex PCR assay. For the multiplex PCR, a mixture combining 60 forward primers for TCR Vbeta segments and 13 reverse primers for TCR Jbeta segments was used. Amplification of the CDR3 region of rearranged TCR beta genes was performed with a multiplex PCR assay on genomic DNA. The Illumina HiSeq System was used to sequence the amplified TCR beta libraries as 87-base-pair reads. In the original analysis: A later analysis counted about 80 million unique TCR beta chains across the 700 or so repertoires, and approximately 11 million of these chains were shared by at least two donors. To remove PCR and sequencing errors, raw reads were error-corrected and collapsed into unique sequences using a nearest-neighbor algorithm that merged closely related sequences. Alignment of CDR3 sequences to IMGT reference sequences was used to assign V, D and J gene segments. For a sequence to be retained, at least a six-nucleotide match to both a V gene segment and a J gene segment was required. A rearrangement was called productive if the CDR3 had no stop codons and remained in frame with V and J, and every other rearrangement was called non-productive. CDR3 was defined by IMGT convention, running from the second conserved V-encoded cysteine to the conserved J-encoded phenylalanine. The earlier analysis of some 540 of the donors excluded any sequence lacking an unambiguous match to a single V gene segment. In an earlier analysis of approximately 610 of the donors, V segments were called functional above 56.7% productive rearrangements and were called segregating when the between-donor standard deviation exceeded 5%. A statistical classification framework was built to diagnose cytomegalovirus status from the catalog of TCR beta chain sequences. A later analysis assigned V and J genes by comparing TCR nucleotide sequences with IMGT/GENE-DB human TR gene sequences. Using the TCRdist pipeline, a later analysis assigned CDR3 sequences along with most-parsimonious VDJ recombination scenarios. In a later analysis, each TCR beta chain was defined by its CDR3 amino acid sequence together with its V-gene family, and reads without a unique V-gene family were excluded. To address suspected cross-contamination and a sequencing artifact, a later analysis removed approximately 590 highly shared, low-generation-probability nucleotide sequences. In a later analysis, a clonal expansion index for each public chain was calculated from normalized within-repertoire ranks of inferred template counts. In a later analysis, generation probabilities were computed using a VDJ recombination model fitted to out-of-frame rearrangements, and the results were checked against IGoR. In a later analysis, hypergeometric tests were used to score TCR-TCR, TCR-HLA and TCR-CMV co-occurrence, with a repertoire-size bias correction applied to TCR pairs. To estimate false discovery rates, a later analysis permuted the HLA or CMV assignments 20 times. In a later analysis, co-occurring TCRs were grouped using DBSCAN, and TCRdist sequence similarity was added for clustering within HLA-allele-positive subsets. Repertoires with fewer than 30,000 or more than 120,000 public chains, plus five repertoires with anomalous nucleotide sharing, were excluded from co-occurrence clustering. TCRdb stores this immuneACCESS table with in-frame sequences only. Part of the clones is absent; in the studies checked, under half of the shortfall reflects unresolved V genes, and no reason is known for the rest. The DNA gave D and trimming, while V, J and clone size come from that table. A total of about 180,000 clones appear in this sample, about 80% of them only once. The top ten hold approximately 6.3% of the sample.

The sample belongs to a study of cytomegalovirus exposure and HLA in healthy donors (dated by TCRdb to about 2017). With respect to the entire study: In an earlier analysis of 587 of the donors, under 300 Gb of sequence data and 117 million unique TCR beta sequences from 150 million to 200 million T cells were reported. Among roughly 400 genotyped donors of the cohort, an average of around 250,000 unique TCR beta nucleotide sequences was sequenced per donor, of which roughly 17% were non-productive. A later analysis re-analyzed previously published TCR beta repertoires from 500 to 700 donors and added high-resolution HLA genotyping to study TCR occurrence patterns. All discovery cohort repertoires had been generated on a single sequencing platform. Rather than using new phenotypic data, the later analysis identified candidate immune exposures from TCR beta sequences and from how often those sequences occurred across donors. Genome-wide SNP genotypes for about 55% of the roughly 670 donors were used in a later genetic analysis, which treated that subset as a discovery cohort. An earlier analysis of 587 of the donors used high-throughput TCR beta sequencing to judge whether each TCR beta V gene segment behaved as functional or pseudogenic. The aim of the study was to test whether cataloging public T cell receptors could identify signatures of past pathogen exposure. Around 320 gigabases of sequencing data and 70 million to 100 million unique TCR sequences were included in an early release covering roughly 600 HLA-typed donors. Besides the first cohort of 500 to 700 subjects, a separate validation cohort made up of roughly 120 different subjects was used. The genetic ancestry cluster associated with self-reported Caucasian donors included 65% to 90% of the 398 genotyped donors. Both class I and class II loci were covered by HLA typing, at four-digit resolution. Because of strong linkage in the cohort, four or five DR-DQ haplotypes were treated as single units for association and clustering. Typing coverage differed by locus: A, B, C, DRB1 and DQB1 were typed in about 629-630 donors, DQA1 in 500 to 550, DPA1 in approximately 610, and DPB1 in roughly 450. Donor age, sex, ethnicity and CMV serostatus were collected together with the repertoire data. The study combined high-throughput TCR immunosequencing, statistical association of individual TCRs with disease status, and machine learning to predict cytomegalovirus infection status. The T cell repertoires of some 670 subjects were profiled by immunosequencing and related to cytomegalovirus serostatus.

The cohort comprised 666 healthy bone marrow donors. At the time of sampling, all cohort members were nominally healthy, though unrecorded immune exposures were likely present. The donor tested CMV seropositive and was one of the 289 seropositive cohort members. Every donor gave a peripheral blood sample, and the peripheral blood mononuclear cells from that sample were used for TCR beta sequencing. The Qiagen DNeasy Blood Extraction Kit was used to extract genomic DNA from the blood cell samples. In the germline V gene, CDR1 corresponds to SGHNT and CDR2 to YENEEA. From its cysteine to its phenylalanine, the CDR3 spans 16 amino acids. This entry keeps only the CDR3 DNA: 48 bases, framed from base 1. The V end loses 5 bases and the J end loses 3 bases, and a stretch of 16 bases separates them. What the authors observed across the whole study: Some IMGT-functional V segments, including TRBV6-2 and TRBV6-3, could not be distinguished by the 87-base-pair reads and were therefore excluded. In a later genetic analysis, a missense DCLRE1C variant was associated with V-gene and J-gene trimming of TCR beta chains, and the association was replicated in an independent cohort. A cluster of highly shared sequence variants was judged likely to represent a technical artifact of the sequencing pipeline. A total of some 180 TCR beta chains were listed by the study as associated with cytomegalovirus. According to the authors, the approach could potentially be generalized to other disease states and immunological phenotypes. Assigning TCR associations to individual alleles was difficult when HLA alleles, especially DR and DQ, strongly co-occurred. Because counts were too low, seventeen rarely observed V segments, including chromosome 9 orphons, were excluded from the earlier analysis of about 500 of the donors. In a later analysis, HLA-associated TCR beta chains were found to be more clonally expanded and to have lower generation probabilities than equally common non-associated chains. Most TCR sequences were observed very rarely across donors, whereas some public TCRs were present in many individuals. According to a later analysis, most CMV-associated TCR beta chains appeared to be HLA-restricted, and the HLA associations seemed to be driven largely by CMV exposure. A later analysis found that TCR association rates varied across HLA loci, with DRB1 alleles showing the most associated TCRs and HLA-C alleles the fewest. Broadly in line with IMGT annotations, most TCR beta V segments showed up in productive rearrangements about 87% or about 30% of the time in an earlier analysis of some 590 of the donors. The classifier was reported to diagnose cytomegalovirus status with high specificity and sensitivity in both the original cohort and the validation cohort. Because HLA typing was unavailable for some donors at each locus, only the typed subset was used in association tests. A further reported finding was that TCR beta sequences accurately predicted the HLA-A and HLA-B alleles for most subjects in the first cohort. A later genetic analysis reported fewer N-insertions in productive TCRs among donors in an Asian-associated ancestry cluster than the roughly 700-donor mean. This cohort had only TCR beta chains sequenced, and the lack of alpha or paired-chain data limited which features could be detected. Correlated functional status among segregating V segments might reflect linkage disequilibrium, but an unknown experimental factor could not be ruled out. Immune exposure information for the cohort was limited to CMV serostatus. Specific HLA alleles were associated with over 15,000 TCR beta sequences at a false discovery rate of 0.05 in a later analysis. The presence/absence analyses assumed that sequencing depth was roughly uniform across donors, and that assumption may not be true. Several of the top co-occurrence clusters appeared to be linked to parvovirus B19, influenza, CMV and Epstein-Barr virus, according to a later analysis. Three of the identified cytomegalovirus-associated TCR beta chains were confirmed in vitro to be specific for cytomegalovirus antigens.

Sequencing used PBMCs. The receptor was isolated from a man aged 40-55 years in good health and CMV-seropositive. The sequence links TRBV11-3 to TRBJ2-2; the D gene is perhaps TRBD2, from 5 matching bases. The sequence in DNA is TGTGCCAGCAGCCGGGGAAGACGGATATACACCGGGGAGCTGTTTTTT. It encodes CASSRGRRIYTGELFF.